The rows below give T cell receptor beta chains drawn from one sample of a study of cytomegalovirus exposure and HLA in healthy donors. TCRdb keeps only in-frame clones here, not all; method: immunoSEQ multiplex PCR. The sample contains approximately 150,000 clones, roughly three fifths of which appear only once. The material sequenced was PBMCs. These receptors all stem from a male donor in good health and CMV-seronegative. The CDR3 runs from the conserved cysteine through the conserved F or W. The order of the fields is clone size, J gene, V gene, D gene, CDR3 DNA, CDR3 protein. The D gene is left open where the match is weak. Clone size is stated in some rows and not others, as once, few, many or a class when expanded.

>NA|TRBJ2-2|TRBV6-5|TRBD2
TGTGCCAGCAGAGCGGGGGGCGACACCGGGGAGCTGTTTTTT
CASRAGGDTGELFF
>NA|TRBJ1-3|TRBV28|NA
TGTGCCAGCAGTCCCCAAAACTCTGGAAACACCATATATTTT
CASSPQNSGNTIYF
>few|TRBJ2-7|TRBV18|NA
TGTGCCAGCTCACCACAGGCAGAGGGCCTATACGAGCAGTACTTC
CASSPQAEGLYEQYF
>NA|TRBJ2-7|TRBV6-6|TRBD1
TGTGCCAGCAGTTACTCGGGGACAGCCCCCGAGCAGTACTTC
CASSYSGTAPEQYF
>NA|TRBJ2-1|TRBV19|NA
TGTGCCAGTAGTATAGCACTAAACAATGAGCAGTTCTTC
CASSIALNNEQFF
>NA|TRBJ2-3|TRBV6-1|TRBD1
TGTGCCGCAGGGGGAATGGAGAACACAGATACGCAGTATTTT
CAAGGMENTDTQYF
>once|TRBJ2-7|TRBV9|NA
TGTGCCAGCAGCCTCGGGACGGGGGTCTCCTACGAGCAGTACTTC
CASSLGTGVSYEQYF
>NA|TRBJ1-6|TRBV11-2|TRBD1
TGTGCCAGCAGCTCGACTACGACAGGGCTTTCACCCCTCCACTTT
CASSSTTTGLSPLHF
>NA|TRBJ1-5|TRBV2|NA
TGTGCCAGCAGTGTGGAGCGCAATCAGCCCCAGCATTTT
CASSVERNQPQHF
>NA|TRBJ1-2|TRBV9|TRBD1
TGTGCCAGCAGCCTACAGGGGTGGGGTGGCTACACCTTC
CASSLQGWGGYTF
>NA|TRBJ2-2|TRBV5-1|NA
TGCGCCAGCAGCTTACAAGGGCGGGCCGGGGAGCTGTTTTTT
CASSLQGRAGELFF
>NA|TRBJ2-1|TRBV29-1|NA
TGCAGCGTTGATCTTCCGCGGGGAAACGCCAATGAGCAGTTCTTC
CSVDLPRGNANEQFF
>NA|TRBJ1-2|TRBV19|NA
TGTGCCAGTAGTGAGCGGGAAAAATTCAACTATGGCTACACCTTC
CASSEREKFNYGYTF
>few|TRBJ2-5|TRBV4-1|TRBD2
TGCGCCAGCAGCCAACACGGACTAGCGTCTGGCGCAGAGACCCAGTACTTC
CASSQHGLASGAETQYF
>NA|TRBJ1-2|TRBV5-6|NA
TGTGCCAGCAGCTTGTATGAGGCAGGGGACTATGGCTACACCTTC
CASSLYEAGDYGYTF
>NA|TRBJ2-2|TRBV11-1|TRBD1
TGTGCCAGCAGCTCCCTCCCCGGACAGGGTACATCCGGGGAGCTGTTTTTT
CASSSLPGQGTSGELFF
>few|TRBJ1-1|TRBV6-1|TRBD1
TGTGCCAGCAGTATTCGACAGGGGGCCCGGGCTTTCTTT
CASSIRQGARAFF
>few|TRBJ2-3|TRBV2|TRBD1
TGTGCCAGCAGACCCGACAGGGGCGGCACAGATACGCAGTATTTT
CASRPDRGGTDTQYF
>few|TRBJ2-3|TRBV19|TRBD1
TGTGCCAGTAAGGGACAGGGCACAGATACGCAGTATTTT
CASKGQGTDTQYF
>NA|TRBJ1-4|TRBV2|NA
TGTGCCAGCACCCCGGTCGTAGCCACTAATGAAAAACTGTTTTTT
CASTPVVATNEKLFF
>NA|TRBJ2-2|TRBV28|TRBD2
TGTGCCAGCAGTACCAGCGGGGACTACACCGGGGAGCTGTTTTTT
CASSTSGDYTGELFF
>few|TRBJ2-7|TRBV29-1|TRBD1
TGCAGCGTTGAGCGGGGACAGGGGGCGGCCGAGCAGTACTTC
CSVERGQGAAEQYF
>few|TRBJ2-5|TRBV28|TRBD2
TGTGCCAGCAGTCGGGCCCGGGGGGTCCAAGGCTTGCAAGAGACCCAGTACTTC
CASSRARGVQGLQETQYF
>few|TRBJ1-6|TRBV28|NA
TGTGCCAGCAGTTTTCAGGCGAGCTCCTATAATTCACCCCTCCACTTT
CASSFQASSYNSPLHF
>NA|TRBJ1-1|TRBV5-1|TRBD1
TGCGCCAGCAGCTTTAGGACAGGGGACACTGAAGCTTTCTTT
CASSFRTGDTEAFF
>NA|TRBJ1-4|TRBV14|NA
TGTGCCAGCAGCCTGGAGGCGGGCCACGGCGAAAAACTGTTTTTT
CASSLEAGHGEKLFF
>NA|TRBJ2-3|TRBV6-5|NA
TGTGCCAGCAGTTCCCCGAAGAGGGGCACAGATACGCAGTATTTT
CASSSPKRGTDTQYF
>NA|TRBJ1-1|TRBV5-1|TRBD1
TGCGCCAGCAGCTTGGTACAGGGGGCCGGCACTGAAGCTTTCTTT
CASSLVQGAGTEAFF
>NA|TRBJ1-2|TRBV10-2|NA
TGCGCCAGCAGCCACCGGGAAGGGAACTATGGCTACACCTTC
CASSHREGNYGYTF
>NA|TRBJ2-1|TRBV29-1|TRBD2
TGCAGCGTTGGGGGGGGACCCAATGAGCAGTTCTTC
CSVGGGPNEQFF
>NA|TRBJ1-1|TRBV5-4|TRBD1
TGTGCCAGCAGCCACCCGGGACAGTTTGGGGGCTCCGAAGCTTTCTTT
CASSHPGQFGGSEAFF
>NA|TRBJ2-4|TRBV4-1|NA
TGCGCCAGCAGCCAACCGCGGGACAGTAGAGCCAAAAACATTCAGTACTTC
CASSQPRDSRAKNIQYF
>NA|TRBJ2-1|TRBV13|TRBD1
TGTGCCAGCAGCCCAAACAGGGGTGAGCAGTTCTTC
CASSPNRGEQFF
>NA|TRBJ2-7|TRBV4-1|NA
TGCGCCAGCAGCCAAGAGACGGGGGACTCCTACGAGCAGTACTTC
CASSQETGDSYEQYF
>NA|TRBJ1-6|TRBV6-6|TRBD1
TGTGCCAGCAGCCTCGAACAGGGGAATTCACCCCTCCACTTT
CASSLEQGNSPLHF
>NA|TRBJ1-1|TRBV7-9|NA
TGTTCCAGCAGCTTAGCGCTAATGAACACTGAAGCTTTCTTT
CSSSLALMNTEAFF
>NA|TRBJ2-7|TRBV10-3|TRBD1
TGTGCCATCAGTGACGCGGGACAGGGGGGTTACGAGCAGTACTTC
CAISDAGQGGYEQYF
>NA|TRBJ1-6|TRBV14|NA
TGTGCCAGCAGCCCTACTAAGGCAGGGGCCCTCTCATCCTATAATTCACCCCTCCACTTT
CASSPTKAGALSSYNSPLHF
>NA|TRBJ2-3|TRBV5-1|TRBD2
TGCGCCAGCAGCTTGGCCCTCGGGGGGATCACAGATACGCAGTATTTT
CASSLALGGITDTQYF
>NA|TRBJ1-6|TRBV28|NA
TGTGCCAGCAGTTTTGTGGTCTCCGCGGCACCCCTCCACTTT
CASSFVVSAAPLHF
>NA|TRBJ1-1|TRBV9|NA
TGTGCCAGCAGCGTCGATTCATTAGTGAACACTGAAGCTTTCTTT
CASSVDSLVNTEAFF
>NA|TRBJ1-2|TRBV4-3|NA
TGCGCCAGCAGCGACTTCGGGACAACCTACGAATATGGCTACCCCTTC
CASSDFGTTYEYGYPF
>NA|TRBJ1-1|TRBV11-2|NA
TGTGCCAGCAGCTTAGGGAGTTGGGAGACTGAAGCTTTCTTT
CASSLGSWETEAFF
>few|TRBJ1-2|TRBV2|TRBD1
TGTGCCAGCAGTTCGGGACAGGGGGCGGATGGCTACACCTTC
CASSSGQGADGYTF